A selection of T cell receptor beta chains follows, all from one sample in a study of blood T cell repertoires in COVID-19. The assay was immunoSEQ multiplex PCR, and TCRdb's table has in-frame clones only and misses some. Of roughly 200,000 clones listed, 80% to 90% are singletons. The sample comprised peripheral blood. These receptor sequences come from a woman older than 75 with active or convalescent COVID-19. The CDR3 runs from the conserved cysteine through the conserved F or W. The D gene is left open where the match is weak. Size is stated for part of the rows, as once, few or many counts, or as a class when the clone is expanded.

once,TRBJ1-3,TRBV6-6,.,TGTGCCAGCACCCCCGGGTCGAGCTCTGGAAACACCATATATTTT,CASTPGSSSGNTIYF
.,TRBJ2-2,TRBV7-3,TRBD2,TGTGCCAGCAGCTCTACTAGCGGGAGTAGAGAGCTGTTTTTT,CASSSTSGSRELFF
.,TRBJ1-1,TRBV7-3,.,TGTGCCAGCAGCTTTGGAGGGAAGGCTGAAGCTTTCTTT,CASSFGGKAEAFF
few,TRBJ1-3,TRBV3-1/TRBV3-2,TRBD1,TGTGCCAGCAGCCAAGACGGGACAGCTGGAAACACCATATATTTT,CASSQDGTAGNTIYF
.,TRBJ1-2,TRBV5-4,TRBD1,TGTGCCAGCAGTCCCGCCCGGGACAGGGGTTATGGCTACACCTTC,CASSPARDRGYGYTF
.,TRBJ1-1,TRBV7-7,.,TGTGCCAGCAGCGAAACAGTGAACACTGAAGCTTTCTTT,CASSETVNTEAFF
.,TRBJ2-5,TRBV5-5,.,TGTGCCAGCAGCTTTATTAAGGGGGAGGAGACCCAGTACTTC,CASSFIKGEETQYF
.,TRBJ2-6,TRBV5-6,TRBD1,TGTGCCAGCAGCCGACAGGGATCCTCTGGGGCCAACGTCCTGACTTTC,CASSRQGSSGANVLTF
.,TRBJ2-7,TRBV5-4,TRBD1,TGTGCCAGCAGCTCTGGAGGACAGGGAAAAGACGAGCAGTACTTC,CASSSGGQGKDEQYF
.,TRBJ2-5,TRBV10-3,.,TGTGCCATCAGTACGACGACTGCCCAGTACTTC,CAISTTTAQYF
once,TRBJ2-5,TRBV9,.,TGTGCCAGCAGCGTAGGCGTATCAGACTACCAAGAGACCCAGTACTTC,CASSVGVSDYQETQYF
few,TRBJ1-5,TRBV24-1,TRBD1,TGTGCCACCAGTGGCGGGACAGGGTTGCTCCAGCATTTT,CATSGGTGLLQHF
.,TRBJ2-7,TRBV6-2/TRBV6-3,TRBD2,TGTGCCAGCAGTTACTTCCTCGGGACTAGCGGGAGCTCCTACGAGCAGTACTTC,CASSYFLGTSGSSYEQYF
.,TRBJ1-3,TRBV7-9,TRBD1,TGTGCCAGCAGCTCCGGACAGGGGTTGGACACCATATATTTT,CASSSGQGLDTIYF
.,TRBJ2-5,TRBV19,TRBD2,TGTGCCAGTAGTAGGGGACTAGCGGGGTCGGCGGAGACCCAGTACTTC,CASSRGLAGSAETQYF
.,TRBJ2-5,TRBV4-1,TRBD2,TGCGCCAGCAGCCATCCCCTAGCGGGAGAAAAGACCCAGTACTTC,CASSHPLAGEKTQYF
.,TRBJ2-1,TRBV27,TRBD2,TGTGCCAGCAGGCCGACTAGCGGGAGTTCGTATGAGCAGTTCTTC,CASRPTSGSSYEQFF
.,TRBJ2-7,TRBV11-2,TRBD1,TGTGCCAGCACCCACTATTCTCCTCAGAGACAGGGGGGAGTTTACGAGCAGTACTTC,CASTHYSPQRQGGVYEQYF
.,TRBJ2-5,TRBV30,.,TGTGCCTGGAGTATACTTCGACAAGAGACCCAGTACTTC,CAWSILRQETQYF
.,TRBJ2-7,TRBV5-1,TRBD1,TGCGCCAGCAGCTTGGCGGTGGGACAGCGAGAGCAGTACTTC,CASSLAVGQREQYF
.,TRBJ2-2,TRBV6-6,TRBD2,TGTGCCAGCAGTCCTCTATACGCCGGGGGGACCGGGGAGCTGTTTTTT,CASSPLYAGGTGELFF
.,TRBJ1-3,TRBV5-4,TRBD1,TGTGCCAGCAGCGACAAAAAGACAGGGAGCTCTGGAAACACCATATATTTT,CASSDKKTGSSGNTIYF
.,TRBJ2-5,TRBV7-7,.,TGTGCCAGCAGCTCACAGGTACAAGAGACCCAGTACTTC,CASSSQVQETQYF
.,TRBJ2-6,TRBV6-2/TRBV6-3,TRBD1,TGTGCCAGCAGTTACGAGTCAGGACAGGGGAAGAGCTCTGGGGCCAACGTCCTGACTTTC,CASSYESGQGKSSGANVLTF
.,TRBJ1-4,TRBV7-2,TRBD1,TGTGCCAGCAGCGAACAGGGGTTCGGTGAAAAACTGTTTTTT,CASSEQGFGEKLFF
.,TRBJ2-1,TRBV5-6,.,TGTGCCAGCAGCTTTAGCGGTACCTACAATGAGCAGTTCTTC,CASSFSGTYNEQFF
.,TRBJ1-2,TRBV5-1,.,TGCGCCAGCAGCCCGGTGACAGGAACTAACTATGGCTACACCTTC,CASSPVTGTNYGYTF
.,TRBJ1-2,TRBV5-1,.,TGCGCCAGCAGCGGAGGGTCCCCGCCTTATGGCTACACCTTC,CASSGGSPPYGYTF
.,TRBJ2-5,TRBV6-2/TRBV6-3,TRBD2,TGTGCCAGCAGCCCGGGACTAGCGGAGACCCAGTACTTC,CASSPGLAETQYF
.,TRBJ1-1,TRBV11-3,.,TGTGCCAGCAGCTTTGGGAGGAACACTGAAGCTTTCTTT,CASSFGRNTEAFF
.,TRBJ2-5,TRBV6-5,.,TGTGCCAGCAGGGACAGTCGGCAGACCCAGTACTTC,CASRDSRQTQYF
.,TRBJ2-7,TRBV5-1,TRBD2,TGCGCCAGCAGCTACACCCTAGAGCGGGGGGGCGGCGAGCAGTACTTC,CASSYTLERGGGEQYF
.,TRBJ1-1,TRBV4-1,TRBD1,TGCGCCAGCAGCCAAGGACAGGGGAGCATTGAAGCTTTCTTT,CASSQGQGSIEAFF
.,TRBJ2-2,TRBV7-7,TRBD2,TGTGCCAGCAGCTTAGGCCGACTAGCGGGATCACGTAGGGAGCTGTTTTTT,CASSLGRLAGSRRELFF
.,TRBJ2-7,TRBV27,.,TGTGCCAGCAGTCCGATAGCCGCTTCCTACGAGCAGTACTTC,CASSPIAASYEQYF
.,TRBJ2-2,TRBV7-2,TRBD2,TGTGCCAGCAGCCCCCTAGCGGTCACGGGCGGGGAGCTGTTTTTT,CASSPLAVTGGELFF
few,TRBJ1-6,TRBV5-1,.,TGCGCCAGCAGCTTGCAGGGTTCCTATAATTCACCCCTCCACTTT,CASSLQGSYNSPLHF
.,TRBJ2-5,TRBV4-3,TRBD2,TGCGCCAGCAGCGAGGGACTAGCGGGGGGGCAAGAGACCCAGTACTTC,CASSEGLAGGQETQYF
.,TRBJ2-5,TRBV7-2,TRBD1,TGTGCCAGCAGCGGCAGGACAGGGTTTAAGTACTTC,CASSGRTGFKYF
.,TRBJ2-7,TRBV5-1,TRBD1,TGCGCCAGCAGCTTGGGGACAGGGGGTGCCTCCTACGAGCAGTACTTC,CASSLGTGGASYEQYF
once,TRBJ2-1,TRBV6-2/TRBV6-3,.,TGTGCCAGCAGTTACTCGGCTAGAGGCTCCTACAATGAGCAGTTCTTC,CASSYSARGSYNEQFF
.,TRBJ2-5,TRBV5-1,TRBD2,TGCGCCAGCAGTTTCCCTAGCGGGGGGAAACAAGAGACCCAGTACTTC,CASSFPSGGKQETQYF
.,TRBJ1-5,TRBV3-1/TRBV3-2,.,TGTGCCAGCAGCCAAGGATTCGGGGTATTGGGGAGCAATCAGCCCCAGCATTTT,CASSQGFGVLGSNQPQHF
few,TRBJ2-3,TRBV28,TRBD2,TGTGCCAGCAGTTTACCTAGCGGGGACACAGATACGCAGTATTTT,CASSLPSGDTDTQYF
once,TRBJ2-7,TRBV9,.,TGTGCCAGCGGGCGGGGTGACAAAAACGAGCAGTACTTC,CASGRGDKNEQYF
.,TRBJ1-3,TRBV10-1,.,TGCGCCAGCAGTGGGACAGGAAACACCATATATTTT,CASSGTGNTIYF
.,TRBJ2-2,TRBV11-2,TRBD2,TGTGCCAGCAACTTGATCTGGCGGGAGGGCCTCCCCGGGGAGCTGTTTTTT,CASNLIWREGLPGELFF
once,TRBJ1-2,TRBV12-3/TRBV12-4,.,TGTGCCAGCAGTTTGACATACTATGGCTACACCTTC,CASSLTYYGYTF
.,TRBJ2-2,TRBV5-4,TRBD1,TGTGCCAGCAGCGGGGGACAGGGGTACACCGGGGAGCTGTTTTTT,CASSGGQGYTGELFF
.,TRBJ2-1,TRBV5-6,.,TGTGCCAGCAGCTTGAGCTGGGGAGCCTCCTACAATGAGCAGTTCTTC,CASSLSWGASYNEQFF
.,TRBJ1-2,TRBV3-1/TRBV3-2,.,TGTGCCAGCAGCCAAGAAGGAACAGGTGGCTACACCTTC,CASSQEGTGGYTF
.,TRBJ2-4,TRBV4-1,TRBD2,TGCGCCAGCAGCCAGGGTCGGGGGGTGGGAATGGCCAAAAACATTCAGTACTTC,CASSQGRGVGMAKNIQYF